This is a list of T cell receptor beta chains from one sample in a study of T cell responses to AZD1222 COVID-19 vaccine. Profiled with immunoSEQ multiplex PCR; TCRdb holds only in-frame clones, not every one. The table includes 110,000 to 150,000 clones, around 90% detected once. Sequencing used peripheral blood, obtained 28 days after the second AZD1222 dose. Every receptor here comes from an adult who received the AZD1222 COVID-19 vaccine. Each CDR3 is given with its conserved first and last residue. A D gene is named only where the DNA matches it firmly. Only some rows state a clone size, as once, few, many or a class for expanded clones.

D gene,J gene,clone size,V gene,CDR3 protein,CDR3 DNA
TRBD1,TRBJ1-1,NA,TRBV11-2,CASSFRQGAGNTEAFF,TGTGCCAGCAGCTTTAGACAGGGTGCGGGGAACACTGAAGCTTTCTTT
NA,TRBJ2-1,NA,TRBV28,CASSFLSRYEQFF,TGTGCCAGCAGTTTTCTTAGCAGGTATGAGCAGTTCTTC
TRBD2,TRBJ2-4,NA,TRBV28,CASSPTSGGASKYIQYF,TGTGCCAGCAGTCCGACTAGCGGGGGGGCCTCAAAGTACATTCAGTACTTC
NA,TRBJ2-1,once,TRBV12-3/TRBV12-4,CASSFTSNEQFF,TGTGCCAGCAGCTTCACCTCCAATGAGCAGTTCTTC
NA,TRBJ2-1,once,TRBV19,CASSIDRGGSNSYNEQFF,TGTGCCAGTAGTATAGATCGAGGGGGGTCGAACTCCTACAATGAGCAGTTCTTC
TRBD2,TRBJ2-1,NA,TRBV12-3/TRBV12-4,CASSLLAGQFF,TGTGCCAGCAGCCTACTAGCGGGGCAGTTCTTC
TRBD1,TRBJ2-7,NA,TRBV9,CASSVTGGAGNEQYF,TGTGCCAGCAGCGTAACAGGGGGCGCAGGGAACGAGCAGTACTTC
NA,TRBJ2-3,NA,TRBV29-1,CSVEGGADTQYF,TGCAGCGTTGAGGGGGGCGCAGATACGCAGTATTTT
NA,TRBJ1-1,NA,TRBV27,CASSTGPITNTEAFF,TGTGCCAGCAGTACAGGGCCCATTACGAACACTGAAGCTTTCTTT
NA,TRBJ2-1,NA,TRBV6-5,CASSYVGLSTYNEQFF,TGTGCCAGCAGTTACGTTGGGCTATCGACCTACAATGAGCAGTTCTTC
NA,TRBJ1-1,NA,TRBV2,CASSPTGIAEAFF,TGTGCCAGCAGTCCCACAGGGATCGCTGAAGCTTTCTTT
TRBD1,TRBJ1-6,NA,TRBV6-5,CASSSMTGGDSPLHF,TGTGCCAGCAGTTCAATGACAGGGGGCGATTCACCCCTCCACTTT
NA,TRBJ1-1,once,TRBV6-5,CASSSDPNTEAFF,TGTGCCAGCAGTTCCGACCCGAACACTGAAGCTTTCTTT
TRBD1,TRBJ2-5,NA,TRBV5-8,CASSRGQGGRETQYF,TGTGCCAGCAGCCGGGGACAGGGGGGTAGGGAGACCCAGTACTTC
TRBD1,TRBJ1-6,NA,TRBV19,CASRRTGDNSPLHF,TGTGCCAGTAGAAGGACAGGGGATAATTCACCCCTCCACTTT
NA,TRBJ2-1,NA,TRBV29-1,CSVEIRNEQFF,TGCAGCGTTGAGATACGAAATGAGCAGTTCTTC
NA,TRBJ1-4,NA,TRBV19,CASSATGLQYGKLFF,TGTGCCAGTAGTGCCACGGGCCTCCAGTACGGAAAACTGTTTTTT
TRBD1,TRBJ1-2,NA,TRBV24-1,CATSDGQGHGYTF,TGTGCCACCAGTGACGGACAGGGGCATGGCTACACCTTC
NA,TRBJ2-1,NA,TRBV18,CASSSSSYNEQFF,TGTGCCAGCTCATCAAGCTCCTACAATGAGCAGTTCTTC
NA,TRBJ2-7,NA,TRBV9,CASSVTPDRTYEQYF,TGTGCCAGCAGCGTAACGCCGGACAGAACCTACGAGCAGTACTTC
NA,TRBJ1-1,NA,TRBV7-2,CASSLGRATANTEAFF,TGTGCCAGCAGCTTAGGCAGGGCGACGGCGAACACTGAAGCTTTCTTT
NA,TRBJ1-5,once,TRBV6-5,CASRLTGNSNQPQHF,TGTGCCAGCAGATTGACGGGGAATAGCAATCAGCCCCAGCATTTT
NA,TRBJ1-2,NA,TRBV7-9,CASSLAVGYYGYTF,TGTGCCAGCAGCTTAGCGGTCGGGTACTATGGCTACACCTTC
NA,TRBJ2-1,NA,TRBV25-1,CASSDLVSEQFF,TGTGCCAGCAGTGATCTAGTCAGTGAGCAGTTCTTC
NA,TRBJ2-1,NA,TRBV28,CASSRDNSYNEQFF,TGTGCCAGCAGTCGGGACAACTCCTACAATGAGCAGTTCTTC
NA,TRBJ2-6,NA,TRBV5-1,CASSPDSSGANVLTF,TGCGCCAGCAGCCCGGACAGCTCTGGGGCCAACGTCCTGACTTTC
NA,TRBJ1-2,NA,TRBV11-2,CASSSRGGYTF,TGTGCCAGCAGCTCCCGGGGTGGCTACACCTTC
TRBD2,TRBJ2-5,NA,TRBV25-1,CASSSSGVETQYF,TGTGCCAGCAGTTCTAGCGGGGTCGAGACCCAGTACTTC
NA,TRBJ2-3,NA,TRBV2,CASSVGGGTDTQYF,TGTGCCAGCAGTGTCGGGGGCGGCACAGATACGCAGTATTTT
TRBD1,TRBJ2-1,NA,TRBV14,CASSQGSGTGYNEQFF,TGTGCCAGCAGCCAAGGGTCCGGGACAGGCTACAATGAGCAGTTCTTC
NA,TRBJ1-2,NA,TRBV28,CASKRTDEYYGYTF,TGTGCCAGCAAGAGGACAGACGAGTACTATGGCTACACCTTC
NA,TRBJ1-1,few,TRBV13,CASSLDTNTEAFF,TGTGCCAGCAGTCTGGACACGAACACTGAAGCTTTCTTT
NA,TRBJ1-4,NA,TRBV24-1,CATSDRTANEKLFF,TGTGCCACCAGTGACCGGACAGCTAATGAAAAACTGTTTTTT
NA,TRBJ2-2,once,TRBV12-2,CASRLVNYNGGNGRTGELFF,TGTGCAAGTCGCTTAGTTAACTATAATGGGGGGAATGGAAGGACCGGGGAGCTGTTTTTT
TRBD2,TRBJ2-2,NA,TRBV4-2,CASSLSSGGGNTGELFF,TGTGCCAGCAGCCTCTCTAGCGGGGGCGGGAACACCGGGGAGCTGTTTTTT
TRBD1,TRBJ2-3,NA,TRBV30,CAWTTGVGDTQYF,TGTGCCTGGACGACAGGGGTGGGAGATACGCAGTATTTT
NA,TRBJ2-5,NA,TRBV19,CASSLQVQETQYF,TGTGCCAGTAGTCTACAGGTTCAGGAGACCCAGTACTTC
TRBD1,TRBJ2-5,NA,TRBV7-9,CASSLGQGAQETQYF,TGTGCCAGCAGCTTGGGACAGGGGGCTCAAGAGACCCAGTACTTC
NA,TRBJ1-5,NA,TRBV7-7,CASSPSGQGSDRGNQPQHF,TGTGCTAGCAGCCCCTCCGGGCAGGGGTCCGACCGGGGCAATCAGCCCCAGCATTTT
TRBD1,TRBJ2-7,NA,TRBV2,CATKTGGYEQYF,TGTGCCACCAAGACAGGGGGCTACGAGCAGTACTTC
NA,TRBJ2-7,NA,TRBV6-6,CASSYSGVLGGQYF,TGTGCCAGCAGTTACTCCGGCGTTCTAGGCGGGCAGTACTTC
TRBD2,TRBJ2-3,NA,TRBV19,CASSPSLAGGATTDTQYF,TGTGCCAGTAGTCCCTCTCTAGCGGGAGGGGCAACCACAGATACGCAGTATTTT
TRBD1,TRBJ2-1,NA,TRBV19,CASSTTGGWGYEQFF,TGTGCCAGTAGTACAACAGGGGGCTGGGGCTATGAGCAGTTCTTC
NA,TRBJ1-6,NA,TRBV10-3,CAISPPGGSPLHF,TGTGCCATCAGCCCCCCGGGGGGCTCACCCCTCCACTTT
TRBD1,TRBJ1-2,NA,TRBV12-3/TRBV12-4,CASSPQGAGGYTF,TGTGCCAGCAGTCCCCAGGGGGCAGGTGGCTACACCTTC